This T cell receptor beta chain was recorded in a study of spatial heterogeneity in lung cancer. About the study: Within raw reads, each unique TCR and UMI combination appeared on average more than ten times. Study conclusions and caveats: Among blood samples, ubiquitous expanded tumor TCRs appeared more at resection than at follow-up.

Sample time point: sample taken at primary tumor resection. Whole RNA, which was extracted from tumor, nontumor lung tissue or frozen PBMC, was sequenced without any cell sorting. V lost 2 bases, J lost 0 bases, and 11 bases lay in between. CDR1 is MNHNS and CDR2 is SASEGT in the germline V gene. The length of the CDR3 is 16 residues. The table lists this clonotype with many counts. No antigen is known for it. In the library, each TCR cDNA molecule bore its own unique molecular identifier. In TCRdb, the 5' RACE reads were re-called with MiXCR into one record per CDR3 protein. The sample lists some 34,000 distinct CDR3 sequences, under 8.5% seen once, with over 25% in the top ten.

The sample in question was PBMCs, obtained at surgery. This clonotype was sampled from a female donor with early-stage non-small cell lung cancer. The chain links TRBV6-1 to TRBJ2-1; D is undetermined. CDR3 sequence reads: CASSELGYTSYNEQFF. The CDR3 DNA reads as TGTGCCAGCAGTGAATTGGGCTACACCTCCTACAATGAGCAGTTCTTC.